These 15 T cell receptor beta chains share one sample of origin, sequenced in a study of CD8+CD57+ T cells in acquired aplastic anemia. Using genomic DNA as the template, TCR beta VDJ and CDR3 profiling was carried out. From the reads, TCRdb called clonotypes with MiXCR, one entry per CDR3 protein. The sample holds a few hundred thousand distinct CDR3 sequences, about half seen once. All sequencing subjects had displayed CD8+CD57+ cell expansion on flow cytometry. The material sequenced was sorted CD4+, CD8+, or CD8+CD57+ T cells (not recorded which) from PBMCs. Receptor source: a human donor with aplastic anemia.

This clonotype was detected many times. This chain links TRBV5-1 with TRBJ2-1, with D unresolved. Germline CDR1 SGHRS, CDR2 YFSETQ. The CDR3 extends over 14 amino acids. V was pared by 0 bases and J by 15 bases, with 19 bases between. CDR3 region: CASSLEETPLQWFF. Written as DNA, the CDR3 is TGCGCCAGCAGCTTGGAGGAGACGCCACTTCAGTGGTTCTTC. The whole variable domain, remainder taken from reference TRBV5-1 and TRBJ2-1, is KAGVTQTPRYLIKTRGQQVTLSCSPISGHRSVSWYQQTPGQGLQFLFEYFSETQRNKGNFPGRFSGRQFSNSRSEMNVSTLELGDSALYLCASSLEETPLQWFFGPGTRLTVL.

Ten or more counts support this clonotype. V and J are TRBV20-1 and TRBJ1-2; D may be TRBD1 (5 bases). Trimming left V 6 bases short and J 4 bases short, with 12 bases between. CDR1 and CDR2 from the germline V gene are DFQATT and SNEGSKA (reference sequence). This CDR3 region has 12 residues. The CDR3: CSATGGVYGYTF. The CDR3 DNA reads as TGCAGTGCAACTGGGGGAGTCTATGGCTACACCTTC.

This clonotype was detected ten times or more. J is TRBJ2-7 and V is TRBV19; 7 nucleotides agree with TRBD2. V shed 3 bases and J 3 bases; nucleotides not matched to a gene: 8. CDR1 and CDR2 from the germline V gene are LNHDA and SQIVND (reference sequence). CDR3 size: 15 residues. The CDR3 nucleotides read TGTGCCAGTAGTATTGGGGGGGTAAGAGTCTACGAGCAGTACTTC. The encoded protein is CASSIGGVRVYEQYF. The whole variable domain, remainder taken from reference TRBV19 and TRBJ2-7, is DGGITQSPKYLFRKEGQNVTLSCEQNLNHDAMYWYRQDPGQGLRLIYYSQIVNDFQKGDIAEGYSVSREKKESFPLTVTSAQKNPTAFYLCASSIGGVRVYEQYFGPGTRLTVT.

The chain is built from TRBV13 and TRBJ1-2; 9 positions agree with TRBD1. V trimming: 5 bases; J trimming: 4 bases; junction bases outside the gene matches: 8. Per germline, CDR1 PRHDT and CDR2 FYEKMQ (reference sequence). The CDR3 extends over 15 amino acids. In nucleotides, the CDR3 is TGTGCCAGCAGCATATACCGGGACAGGGCCTATGGCTACACCTTC. Translation gives CASSIYRDRAYGYTF.

Of note for this clonotype: One end of the junction is discordant with germline, which a read error may explain. This chain links TRBV7-2 with TRBJ1-6; D gene ambiguous. The CDR3 has 13 residues. CDR1 is SGHTA, CDR2 FQGNSA, per germline. This chain's CDR3 is CASSQEGNSPLHF. The CDR3 DNA follows: TGCGCCAGCAGCCAGGAAGGGAATTCACCCCTCCACTTT.

The rearrangement joins TRBV7-9 to TRBJ2-1, with D perhaps matching TRBD2 (6 bases). The CDR3 sequence is 16 residues long. Germline V gene lookup returns CDR1 SEHNR and CDR2 FQNEAQ (reference sequence). V was trimmed by 5 bases and J by 0 bases, leaving 14 bases between them. CDR3 protein: CASSPGTGSSYNEQFF. The CDR3 DNA reads as TGTGCCAGCAGCCCGGGGACTGGGAGCTCCTACAATGAGCAGTTCTTC.

This clonotype was detected once. A read error is possible here, since a much larger clone lies one base away. Without the conserved terminal phenylalanine or tryptophan, this CDR3 likely stems from a read error. The V call is TRBV5-1, the J call TRBJ2-2; unclear D gene. Per germline, CDR1 SGHRS and CDR2 YFSETQ. The CDR3 is made up of 13 amino acids. The V and J ends lost 0 bases and 7 bases respectively, with 7 bases between them. The CDR3 region is CASSLEPNGELFY. For the CDR3, the DNA is TGCGCCAGCAGCTTGGAGCCTAACGGGGAGCTGTTTTAT.

This clonotype appeared a few times. This may be a read error, as it is one base from a much larger clone. The chain employs TRBV28 and TRBJ2-7; 10 bases align to TRBD2. Germline loops: CDR1 MDHEN, CDR2 SYDVKM. This CDR3 spans 14 amino acids. Written as DNA, the CDR3 is TGTGCCAGCAGTTCCAGCGGGGGGGCCTACGAGCAGCACTTC. It codes for CASSSSGGAYEQHF.

The sample holds many counts of this clonotype. V is TRBV10-3 and J is TRBJ1-1, with D perhaps TRBD1 (6 bases). Per germline, CDR1 ENHRY and CDR2 SYGVKD. Trimming stripped 0 bases from V and 4 bases from J, with 15 bases between. CDR3 size: 16 residues. CDR3 sequence reads: CAISESSGTSGTEAFF. DNA for the CDR3: TGTGCCATCAGTGAGTCTTCCGGGACATCTGGCACTGAAGCTTTCTTT.

This chain uses TRBV4-1 with TRBJ1-4; TRBD1 agrees at 8 bases. This CDR3 spans 13 amino acids. After removal of 4 bases from V and 10 bases from J, the junction contained 5 bases not matched to a gene. CDR1 and CDR2 from the germline V gene are MGHRA and YSYEKL. CDR3 region: CASSPTTGVKLFF. The CDR3, as DNA: TGCGCCAGCAGCCCTACGACAGGGGTAAAACTGTTTTTT.

For this clonotype: This may stem from a read error, because a much larger clone lies one nucleotide away. The rearrangement uses TRBV12-3 or TRBV12-4 and TRBJ2-3, with unresolved D. The length of the CDR3 is 12 residues. The CDR3 loop is CASSTGPDTRYF. The CDR3 coding sequence is TGTGCCAGCAGCACTGGACCTGATACGCGGTATTTT.

This clonotype was seen repeatedly, ten times or more. This chain uses TRBV7-2 with TRBJ1-2; unclear D gene. CDR3 length: 15 amino acids. V was shortened by 2 bases and J by 4 bases, with 14 bases between the two germline ends. CDR1 and CDR2 (germline): SGHTA, FQGNSA. CDR3 region: CASSLNSAGIYGYTF. CDR3 sequence (DNA): TGTGCCAGCAGCTTAAATTCTGCGGGGATCTATGGCTACACCTTC.

The chain joins TRBV7-9 to TRBJ1-6; D unclear. Trimming shortened V by 2 bases and J by 9 bases, and 11 bases separated the two germline ends. Germline values: CDR1 SEHNR, CDR2 FQNEAQ (reference sequence). The CDR3 sequence is 14 residues long. The CDR3 DNA reads TGTGCCAGCAGCTTATCGCTATACAGTTCACCCCTCCACTTT. Its protein product is CASSLSLYSSPLHF.

Points on this clonotype: Being one base from a much bigger clone, this may be a read error. This sequence joins TRBV3-1 and TRBJ1-2; 7 nucleotides match TRBD1. CDR3 size: 14 residues. V gave up 0 bases and J gave up 6 bases; unmatched junction bases: 4. Germline loops: CDR1 LGHDT, CDR2 YNNKEL (reference sequence). The CDR3 loop is CASSQDRQGDGYTF. The CDR3 DNA follows: TGTGCCAGCAGCCAAGACAGGCAGGGGGATGGCTACACCTTC.

This clonotype was counted once. V and J are TRBV7-9 and TRBJ2-1; unclear D gene. CDR1 and CDR2 (germline): SEHNR, FQNEAQ (reference sequence). The V gene lost 7 bases and the J gene lost 4 bases, with 17 bases spanning the gap. CDR3 length: 15 amino acids. The CDR3 loop reads CASTFSDPYYNEQFF. CDR3 sequence (DNA): TGTGCCAGCACCTTCTCCGACCCATATTACAATGAGCAGTTCTTC.